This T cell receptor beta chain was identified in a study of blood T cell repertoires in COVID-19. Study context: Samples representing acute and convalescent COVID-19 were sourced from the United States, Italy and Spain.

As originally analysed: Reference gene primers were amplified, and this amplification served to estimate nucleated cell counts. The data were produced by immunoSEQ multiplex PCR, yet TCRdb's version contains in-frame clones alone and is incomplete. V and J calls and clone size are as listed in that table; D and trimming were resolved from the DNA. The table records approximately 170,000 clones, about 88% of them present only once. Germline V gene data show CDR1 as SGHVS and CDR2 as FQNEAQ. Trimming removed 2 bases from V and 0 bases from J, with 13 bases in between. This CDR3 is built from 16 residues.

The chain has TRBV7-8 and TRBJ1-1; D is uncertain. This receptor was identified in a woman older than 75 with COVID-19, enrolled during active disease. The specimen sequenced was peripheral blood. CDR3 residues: CASSLSGNRMNTEAFF. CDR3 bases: TGTGCCAGCAGCTTATCGGGGAATAGGATGAACACTGAAGCTTTCTTT.